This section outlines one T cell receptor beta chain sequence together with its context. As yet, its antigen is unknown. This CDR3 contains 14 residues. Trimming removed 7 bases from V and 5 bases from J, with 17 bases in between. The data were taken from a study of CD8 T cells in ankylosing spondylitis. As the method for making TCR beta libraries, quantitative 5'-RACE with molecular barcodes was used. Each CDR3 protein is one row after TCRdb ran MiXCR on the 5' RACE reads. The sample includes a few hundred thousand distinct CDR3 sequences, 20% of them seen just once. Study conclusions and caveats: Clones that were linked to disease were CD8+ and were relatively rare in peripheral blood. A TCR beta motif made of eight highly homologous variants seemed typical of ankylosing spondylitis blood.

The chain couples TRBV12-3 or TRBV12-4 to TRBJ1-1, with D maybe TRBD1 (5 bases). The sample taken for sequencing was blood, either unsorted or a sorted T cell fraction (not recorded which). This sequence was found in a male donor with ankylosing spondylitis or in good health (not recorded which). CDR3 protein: CASTLGSGGTEAFF. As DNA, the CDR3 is TGTGCCAGCACCTTAGGTTCTGGGGGGACTGAAGCTTTCTTT.